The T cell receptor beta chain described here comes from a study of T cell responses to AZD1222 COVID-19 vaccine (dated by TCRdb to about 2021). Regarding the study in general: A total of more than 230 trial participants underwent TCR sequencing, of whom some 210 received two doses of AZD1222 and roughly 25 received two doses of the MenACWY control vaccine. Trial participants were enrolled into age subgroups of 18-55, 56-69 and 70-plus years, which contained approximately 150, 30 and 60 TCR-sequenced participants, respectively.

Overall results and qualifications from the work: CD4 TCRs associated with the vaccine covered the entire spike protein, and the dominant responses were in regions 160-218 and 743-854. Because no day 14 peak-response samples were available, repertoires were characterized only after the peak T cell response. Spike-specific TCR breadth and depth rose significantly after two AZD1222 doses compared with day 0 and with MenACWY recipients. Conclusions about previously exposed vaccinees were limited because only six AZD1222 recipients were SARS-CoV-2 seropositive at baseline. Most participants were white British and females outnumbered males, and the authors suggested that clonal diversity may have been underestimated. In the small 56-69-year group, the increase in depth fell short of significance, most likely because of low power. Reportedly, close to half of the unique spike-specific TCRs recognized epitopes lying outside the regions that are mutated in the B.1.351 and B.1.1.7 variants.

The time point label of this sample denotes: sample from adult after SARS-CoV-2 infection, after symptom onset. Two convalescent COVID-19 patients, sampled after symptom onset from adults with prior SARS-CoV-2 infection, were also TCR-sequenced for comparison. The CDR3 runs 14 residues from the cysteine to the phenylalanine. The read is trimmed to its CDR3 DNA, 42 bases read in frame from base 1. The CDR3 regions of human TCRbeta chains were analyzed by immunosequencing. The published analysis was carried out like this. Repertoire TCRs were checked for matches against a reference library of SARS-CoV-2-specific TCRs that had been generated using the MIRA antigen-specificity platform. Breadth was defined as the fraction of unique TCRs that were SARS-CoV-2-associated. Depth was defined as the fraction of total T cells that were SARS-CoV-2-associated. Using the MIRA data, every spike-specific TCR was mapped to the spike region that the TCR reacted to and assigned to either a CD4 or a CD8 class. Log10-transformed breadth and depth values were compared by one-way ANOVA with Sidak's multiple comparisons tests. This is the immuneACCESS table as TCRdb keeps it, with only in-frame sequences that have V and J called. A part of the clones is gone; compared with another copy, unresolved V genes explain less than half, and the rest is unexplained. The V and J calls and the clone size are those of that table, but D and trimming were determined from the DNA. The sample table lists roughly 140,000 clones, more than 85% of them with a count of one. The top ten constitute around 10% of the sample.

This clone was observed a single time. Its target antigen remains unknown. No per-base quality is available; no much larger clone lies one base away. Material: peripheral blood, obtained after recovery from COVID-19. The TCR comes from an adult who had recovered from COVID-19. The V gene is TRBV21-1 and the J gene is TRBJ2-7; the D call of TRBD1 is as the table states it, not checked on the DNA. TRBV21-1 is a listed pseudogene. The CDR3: CAYLRAGELHEQYF. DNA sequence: TGTGCCTACCTTAGGGCAGGGGAGCTCCACGAGCAGTACTTC.